The 25 T cell receptor beta chains in this list originate from one sample, sequenced in a study of blood T cell repertoires in COVID-19 (TCRdb year 2020). Library preparation employed the immunoSEQ multiplex PCR assay. The table was pulled from immuneACCESS by TCRdb, which kept in-frame rearrangements only. Such tables lose some clones; where checked, under half of the loss comes from unresolved V genes, and the rest has no known cause. The sample profile shows 190,000 or so clones; just under 90% of them were found once. The ten biggest clones cover 0.95% to 1.5% of the sample. Material: PBMCs or T cells enriched from blood (not recorded which). These receptors were taken from a man under 40 who had recovered from COVID-19.

V and J are TRBV19 and TRBJ1-5; D gene ambiguous. Germline V gene lookup returns CDR1 LNHDA and CDR2 SQIVND (reference sequence). The CDR3 extends over 15 amino acids. Trimming left V 2 bases short and J 2 bases short, with 10 bases between. In DNA form, the CDR3 reads TGTGCCAGTAGTATAAACTATATGGGCAATCAGCCCCAGCATTTT. This gives the protein CASSINYMGNQPQHF.

As DNA, the CDR3 is TGTGCCTGGAGTCGGGGGGGAGGCCACGACACTGAAGCTTTCTTT. Translated, it gives CAWSRGGGHDTEAFF. This rearrangement joins TRBV30 to TRBJ1-1; weak D call: TRBD1 (5 bases). V gave up 2 bases and J gave up 3 bases, with 16 bases separating them. The CDR3 length is 15 residues. Germline-derived CDR1 and CDR2 are GTSNPN and SVGIG (reference sequence).

The J gene is TRBJ1-1, the V gene TRBV30; tentatively, D is TRBD1 (5 bases). Germline V CDR1 and CDR2: GTSNPN, SVGIG (reference sequence). CDR3 size: 13 residues. V lost 4 bases and J 4 bases, leaving 13 bases between the germline ends. CDR3 nucleotides: TGTGCCTGGACCGTCGGGGGGGGCACTGAAGCTTTCTTT. Translation gives CAWTVGGGTEAFF.

This chain connects TRBV14 to TRBJ2-7; 7 positions agree with TRBD1. The ends lost 4 bases at V and 3 bases at J; junction bases unmatched: 6. Looked up from germline, CDR1 is SGHDN and CDR2 is FVKESK. This CDR3 is 14 amino acids long. The CDR3 spells CASSPRRTGYEQYF. The CDR3 coding sequence is TGTGCCAGCAGCCCCCGAAGGACAGGCTACGAGCAGTACTTC.

CDR3 nucleotides: TGTGCCAGCAGTACGGACAGGGGGCGGGTCTATGGCTACACCTTC. Residues: CASSTDRGRVYGYTF. This chain links TRBV27 with TRBJ1-2, with 11 bases identical to TRBD1. The J segment lost 4 bases and the V segment lost 5 bases, leaving 6 bases of the junction unmatched. The germline V gene has CDR1 MNHEY and CDR2 SMNVEV (reference sequence). CDR3 length equals 15 residues.

The V gene is TRBV18, the J gene TRBJ2-7; possibly TRBD1 for D (6 bases). V was cut by 0 bases and J by 2 bases, with 20 bases left in between. The CDR3 has 18 amino acids. Germline V gene sequence: CDR1 KGHSH, CDR2 LQKENI. In DNA form, the CDR3 reads TGTGCCAGCTCACCACCGGGTTTTTTCGGACAGCCCACCTACGAGCAGTACTTC. Translation: CASSPPGFFGQPTYEQYF.

The chain uses TRBV3-1 (or the pseudogene TRBV3-2) and TRBJ2-5, with 12 bases lining up with TRBD2. The junction had 10 bases not matched to a gene; V was cut back by 4 bases and J by 4 bases. The CDR3 consists of 17 residues. CDR1 is LGHDT, CDR2 YNNKEL, per germline (reference sequence). Written as DNA, the CDR3 is TGTGCCAGCAGCCCCCTTTTATTGGGACTAGCGGGAGAGACCCAGTACTTC. Its translation: CASSPLLLGLAGETQYF.

The chain uses TRBV5-5 and TRBJ2-7; TRBD1 agrees at 11 bases. Germline CDR1 SGHKS, CDR2 YYEKEE (reference sequence). CDR3 length: 16 residues. Trimming at V came to 4 bases and at J to 3 bases, leaving 9 bases not matched to a gene. The CDR3 reads CASSPYSGTGGYEQYF. The CDR3 DNA reads as TGTGCCAGCAGCCCCTACTCCGGGACAGGGGGCTACGAGCAGTACTTC.

The J gene is TRBJ2-5, the V gene TRBV7-8; TRBD2 matches 10 bases. This CDR3 has 15 amino acids. V trimming: 1 base; J trimming: 1 base; junction bases outside the gene matches: 0. Per germline, CDR1 SGHVS and CDR2 FQNEAQ. The CDR3 reads CASSLGLAGQETQYF. In DNA form, the CDR3 reads TGTGCCAGCAGCTTAGGACTAGCGGGCCAAGAGACCCAGTACTTC.

The rearrangement uses TRBV19 and TRBJ2-7, with D possibly being TRBD1 (6 bases). V gave up 3 bases and J gave up 0 bases, with 12 bases separating them. This CDR3 contains 15 residues. Germline CDR1 and CDR2: LNHDA and SQIVND (reference sequence). CDR3 sequence reads: CASSIGKDSSYEQYF. The DNA of the CDR3 is TGTGCCAGTAGTATTGGGAAGGACAGCTCCTACGAGCAGTACTTC.

The sample holds one count of this clone. The CDR3 loop reads CAISVTGNTEAFF. For the CDR3, the DNA is TGTGCCATCAGTGTAACAGGGAACACTGAAGCTTTCTTT. The chain recombines TRBV10-3 with TRBJ1-1; TRBD1 might be the D (5 bases). V was pared by 4 bases and J by 1 base, with 7 bases between. The length of the CDR3 is 13 residues. Germline V CDR1 and CDR2: ENHRY, SYGVKD.

J is TRBJ2-3 and V is TRBV11-2, with 9 bases matching TRBD2. Trimming cost V 0 bases and J 5 bases; bases outside gene matches: 12. CDR1 is SGHAT, CDR2 FQNNGV, per germline. This CDR3 has 18 amino acids. The CDR3 DNA follows: TGTGCCAGCAGCTTAGATCGAACTAGCGGGTTGGGAATAGATACGCAGTATTTT. This codes for CASSLDRTSGLGIDTQYF.

On this clone: One junction end does not reproduce the germline sequence, and a read error may be involved. The chain employs TRBV7-7 and TRBJ2-3; D is perhaps TRBD1 (6 bases). The CDR3 has 15 residues. CDR1 is SSHAT and CDR2 is FNYEAQ in the germline V gene (reference sequence). DNA of the CDR3: TGTGCTAGCAGCTTAGTGGCAGGGGGCACAGATACGCAGTATTTT. Its translation is CASSLVAGGTDTQYF.

This clone came up once. The chain employs TRBV19 and TRBJ2-5, with D maybe TRBD2 (5 bases). This CDR3 region has 15 residues. Germline assignment: CDR1 LNHDA and CDR2 SQIVND (reference sequence). V shed 5 bases and J shed 1 base, with 14 bases lying between them. CDR3: CASSLGGRVQETQYF. The CDR3 region has the DNA TGTGCCAGTAGTCTAGGAGGCCGAGTCCAAGAGACCCAGTACTTC.

The V and J genes are TRBV6-5 and TRBJ1-6; D not certain. In germline, CDR1 is MNHEY, CDR2 SVGAGI. Trimming removed 6 bases at V and 12 bases at J, with 12 bases between. This CDR3 has 12 amino acids. CDR3 bases: TGTGCCAGCAGGCAAGCTGAAAGACCCCTCCACTTT. Translation gives CASRQAERPLHF.

The chain employs TRBV2 and TRBJ2-7, with 10 bases that match TRBD1. Germline V gene sequence: CDR1 SNHLY, CDR2 FYNNEI. The trim removed 7 bases at V and 3 bases at J, leaving 6 bases unmatched. This CDR3 is 14 amino acids long. The CDR3 spells CASTPTGGYYEQYF. For the CDR3, the DNA is TGTGCCAGCACCCCGACAGGGGGCTACTACGAGCAGTACTTC.

This clone came up once. The chain combines TRBV2 with TRBJ2-2; 13 bases are shared with TRBD2. Germline V gene lookup returns CDR1 SNHLY and CDR2 FYNNEI. The V segment lost 6 bases and the J segment 4 bases; nucleotides outside the gene matches: 5. The CDR3 loop spans 16 amino acids. For the CDR3, the DNA is TGTGCCAGCAGCCTCCGACTAGCGGGGGGCACCGGGGAGCTGTTTTTT. Its translation is CASSLRLAGGTGELFF.

The rearrangement uses TRBV27 and TRBJ2-1; D remains unclear. CDR1 MNHEY and CDR2 SMNVEV come from the germline V gene (reference sequence). The length of the CDR3 is 16 residues. Trimming stripped 2 bases from V and 7 bases from J, with 18 bases between. CDR3 DNA: TGTGCCAGCAGTTTAGGCTTTCTAAATCTCGGGAATGAGCAGTTCTTC. Amino acid sequence: CASSLGFLNLGNEQFF.

The chain has TRBV7-2 and TRBJ1-4, with 8 bases aligning to TRBD1. V trimming: 5 bases; J trimming: 7 bases; junction bases outside the gene matches: 12. Looked up from germline, CDR1 is SGHTA and CDR2 is FQGNSA. This CDR3 contains 16 residues. The CDR3 region has the DNA TGTGCCAGCAGCCGCCACGAGACAGGGGTCGGTGAAAAACTGTTTTTT. This gives the protein CASSRHETGVGEKLFF.

The chain joins TRBV6-5 to TRBJ1-2; 10 nucleotides match TRBD1. V dropped 5 bases and J dropped 5; count of bases not matched to a gene: 2. The CDR3 is 13 residues long. Per germline, CDR1 MNHEY and CDR2 SVGAGI. The CDR3 region is CASSRTGGYGYTF. In DNA form, the CDR3 reads TGTGCCAGCAGTCGGACAGGGGGGTATGGCTACACCTTC.

This clone was seen a few times. The chain recombines TRBV7-9 with TRBJ1-6; 7 bases are shared with TRBD1. CDR1 is SEHNR, CDR2 FQNEAQ, per germline (reference sequence). The CDR3 has 15 residues. V lost 1 base and J lost 6; bases outside the gene matches: 3. CDR3 bases: TGTGCCAGCAGCTTAGGACAGGGCTTTAATTCACCCCTCCACTTT. It specifies CASSLGQGFNSPLHF.

The V gene is TRBV6-5, the J gene TRBJ2-7, with TRBD1 identical over 7 bases. This CDR3 is built from 13 residues. The V gene end was trimmed by 4 bases and the J gene end by 4 bases; junction bases not matched to a gene: 4. Per the germline V gene, CDR1 is MNHEY and CDR2 is SVGAGI. CDR3 sequence: CASSFARGYEQYF. CDR3 bases: TGTGCCAGCAGTTTTGCCAGGGGGTACGAGCAGTACTTC.

The chain is built from TRBV6-2 or TRBV6-3 and TRBJ2-2; 16 bases agree with TRBD2. Germline assignment: CDR1 MNHEY and CDR2 SVGEGT. V was pared by 2 bases and J by 5 bases, with 2 bases of the junction left unmatched. CDR3 length: 17 amino acids. In DNA, the CDR3 is TGTGCCAGCAGTTACGCGGGACTAGCGGGGGGGACCGGGGAGCTGTTTTTT. This translates into CASSYAGLAGGTGELFF.

The CDR3 region is CASSLDSAGGPHEETQYF. The CDR3 DNA follows: TGTGCCAGCAGCTTAGATTCAGCGGGAGGGCCCCATGAAGAGACCCAGTACTTC. The chain carries TRBV7-8 and TRBJ2-5; TRBD2 agrees at 10 bases. V trimming: 1 base; J trimming: 3 bases; junction bases outside the gene matches: 11. The germline V gene has CDR1 SGHVS and CDR2 FQNEAQ. CDR3 length equals 18 residues. The entire variable domain, with the rest obtained from reference TRBV7-8 and TRBJ2-5, is as follows: GAGVSQSPRYKVAKRGQDVALRCDPISGHVSLFWYQQALGQGPEFLTYFQNEAQLDKSGLPSDRFFAERPEGSVSTLKIQRTQQEDSAVYLCASSLDSAGGPHEETQYFGPGTRLLVL.

The chain employs TRBV24-1 and TRBJ1-2; TRBD1 agrees at 7 bases. The J segment lost 4 bases and the V segment lost 4 bases, leaving 5 bases of the junction unmatched. The CDR3 is 14 amino acids. Germline CDR1 KGHDR, CDR2 SFDVKD. The CDR3 protein is CATSESGDSYGYTF. CDR3 in DNA: TGTGCCACCAGTGAGTCGGGGGACAGCTATGGCTACACCTTC.